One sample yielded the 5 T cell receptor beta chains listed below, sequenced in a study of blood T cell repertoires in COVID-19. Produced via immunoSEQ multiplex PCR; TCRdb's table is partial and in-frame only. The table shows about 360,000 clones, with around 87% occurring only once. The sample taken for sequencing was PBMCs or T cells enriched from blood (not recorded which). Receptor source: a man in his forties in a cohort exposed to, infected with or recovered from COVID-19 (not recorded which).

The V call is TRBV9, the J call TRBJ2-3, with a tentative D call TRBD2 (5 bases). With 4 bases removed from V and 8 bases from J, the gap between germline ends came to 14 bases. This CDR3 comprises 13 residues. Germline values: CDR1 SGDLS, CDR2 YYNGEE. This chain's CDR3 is CASSPSSGRTQYF. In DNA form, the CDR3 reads TGTGCCAGCAGCCCCTCCAGCGGCCGTACGCAGTATTTT.

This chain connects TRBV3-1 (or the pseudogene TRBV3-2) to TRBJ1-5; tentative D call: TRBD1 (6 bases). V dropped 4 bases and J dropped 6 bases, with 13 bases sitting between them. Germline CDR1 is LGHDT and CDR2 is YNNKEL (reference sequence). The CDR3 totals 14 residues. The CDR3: CASSLQGSSQPQHF. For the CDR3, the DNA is TGTGCCAGCAGCCTACAGGGATCAAGTCAGCCCCAGCATTTT.

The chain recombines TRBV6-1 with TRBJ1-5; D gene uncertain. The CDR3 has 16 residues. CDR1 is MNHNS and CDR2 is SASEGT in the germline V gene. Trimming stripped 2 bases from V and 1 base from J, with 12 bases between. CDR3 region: CASSERRVRSNQPQHF. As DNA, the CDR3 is TGTGCCAGCAGTGAACGTCGGGTACGCAGCAATCAGCCCCAGCATTTT.

The CDR3 spells CASSELNSGFGETQYF. For the CDR3, the DNA is TGTGCCAGCAGTGAATTGAACAGCGGATTTGGGGAGACCCAGTACTTC. V is TRBV2 and J is TRBJ2-5, with a tentative D call TRBD2 (5 bases). The CDR3 totals 16 residues. Germline loops: CDR1 SNHLY, CDR2 FYNNEI. V lost 2 bases and J lost 5, with 18 bases in between.

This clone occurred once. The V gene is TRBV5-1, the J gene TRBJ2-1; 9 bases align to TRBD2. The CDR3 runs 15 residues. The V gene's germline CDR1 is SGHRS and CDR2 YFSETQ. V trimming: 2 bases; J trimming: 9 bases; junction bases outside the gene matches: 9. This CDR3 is CASSFGSSGSFEQFF. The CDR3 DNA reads TGCGCCAGCAGCTTCGGTAGTAGCGGGAGTTTTGAGCAGTTCTTC.